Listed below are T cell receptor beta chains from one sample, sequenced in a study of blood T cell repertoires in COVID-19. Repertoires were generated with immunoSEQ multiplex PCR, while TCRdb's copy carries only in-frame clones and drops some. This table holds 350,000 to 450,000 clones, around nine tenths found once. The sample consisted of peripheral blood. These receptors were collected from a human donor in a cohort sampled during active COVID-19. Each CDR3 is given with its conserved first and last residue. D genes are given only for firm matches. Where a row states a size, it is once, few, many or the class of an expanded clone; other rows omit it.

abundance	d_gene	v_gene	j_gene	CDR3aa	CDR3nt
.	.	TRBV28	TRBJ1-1	CASSLGRAEGAAFF	TGTGCCAGCAGTTTGGGCCGGGCCGAGGGAGCAGCTTTCTTT
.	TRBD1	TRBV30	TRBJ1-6	CAWATGTGTSPLHF	TGTGCCTGGGCTACCGGGACAGGGACCTCACCCCTCCACTTT
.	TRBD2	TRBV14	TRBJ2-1	CASSQALSGSSYNEQFF	TGTGCCAGCAGCCAAGCGCTTAGCGGGAGCTCCTACAATGAGCAGTTCTTC
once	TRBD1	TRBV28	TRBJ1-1	CASDRGGMNTEAFF	TGTGCCAGTGACAGGGGAGGGATGAACACTGAAGCTTTCTTT
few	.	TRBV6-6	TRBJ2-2	CASSYRETGELFF	TGTGCCAGCAGTTACCGAGAGACCGGGGAGCTGTTTTTT
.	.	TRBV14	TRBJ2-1	CASSQDFPLGAAVYNEQFF	TGTGCCAGCAGCCAAGATTTTCCCCTTGGAGCGGCGGTCTACAATGAGCAGTTCTTC
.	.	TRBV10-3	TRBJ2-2	CAILREPLTGELFF	TGTGCCATACTTCGGGAGCCCCTGACCGGGGAGCTGTTTTTT
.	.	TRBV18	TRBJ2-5	CASSPARGFQETQYF	TGTGCCAGCTCACCGGCTCGGGGATTCCAAGAGACCCAGTACTTC
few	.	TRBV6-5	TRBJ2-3	CAISPGPSTDTQYF	TGTGCCATTTCGCCAGGCCCAAGCACAGATACGCAGTATTTT
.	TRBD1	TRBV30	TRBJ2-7	CAWSPGTGFYEQYF	TGTGCCTGGAGTCCCGGGACAGGGTTCTACGAGCAGTACTTC
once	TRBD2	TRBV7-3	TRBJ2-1	CASSANSGTSYNEQFF	TGTGCCAGCAGCGCCAATTCAGGGACTAGTTACAATGAGCAGTTCTTC
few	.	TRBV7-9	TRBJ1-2	CASSTDSFGYTF	TGTGCCAGCAGTACAGACAGTTTTGGCTACACCTTC
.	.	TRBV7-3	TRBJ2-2	CASSLHSFANTGELFF	TGTGCCAGCAGCCTCCACAGTTTCGCGAACACCGGGGAGCTGTTTTTT
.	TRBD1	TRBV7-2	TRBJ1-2	CASSLRRGRHYGYTF	TGTGCCAGCAGCTTAAGGAGGGGGCGGCACTATGGCTACACCTTC
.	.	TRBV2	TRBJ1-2	CASSEEQTYGYTF	TGTGCCAGCAGTGAAGAGCAGACATATGGCTACACCTTC
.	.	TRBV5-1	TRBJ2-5	CASSSGRDLTRETQYF	TGCGCCAGCAGCTCGGGCCGGGACTTAACTCGAGAGACCCAGTACTTC
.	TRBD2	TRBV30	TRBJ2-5	CAWSISRSGGGETQYF	TGTGCCTGGAGTATTTCCCGCTCGGGGGGGGGAGAGACCCAGTACTTC
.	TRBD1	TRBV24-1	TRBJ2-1	CATSALGGQGMNEQFF	TGTGCCACCAGTGCCCTGGGGGGACAGGGGATGAATGAGCAGTTCTTC
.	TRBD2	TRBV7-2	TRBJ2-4	CASSPEAGSGLNIQYF	TGTGCCAGCAGCCCTGAAGCGGGAAGCGGTTTGAACATTCAGTACTTC
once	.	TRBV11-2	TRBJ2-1	CASSLDPLGHNEQFF	TGTGCCAGCAGCTTAGACCCCCTAGGTCACAATGAGCAGTTCTTC
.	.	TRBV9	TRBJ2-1	CASSAETTVRAEQFF	TGTGCCAGCAGCGCAGAGACCACAGTGAGGGCTGAGCAGTTCTTC
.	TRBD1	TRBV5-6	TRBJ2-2	CASSLDRAELFF	TGTGCCAGCAGCTTAGACAGGGCCGAGCTGTTTTTT
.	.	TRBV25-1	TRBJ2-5	CASSATGLETQYF	TGTGCCAGCAGTGCCACAGGGCTAGAGACCCAGTACTTC
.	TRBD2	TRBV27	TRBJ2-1	CASSSRTSGNPYNEQFF	TGTGCCAGCAGTTCTCGGACTAGCGGGAACCCCTACAATGAGCAGTTCTTC
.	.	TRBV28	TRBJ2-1	CASSLAGWVYNEQFF	TGTGCCAGCAGTTTAGCAGGGTGGGTTTACAATGAGCAGTTCTTC
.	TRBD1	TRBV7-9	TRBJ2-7	CASSLYRQGAGEQYF	TGTGCCAGCAGCTTATACCGACAGGGGGCGGGAGAGCAGTACTTC
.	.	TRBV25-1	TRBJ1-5	CASSDWEGGPQHF	TGTGCCAGCAGTGATTGGGAAGGAGGGCCCCAGCATTTT
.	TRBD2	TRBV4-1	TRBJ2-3	CASSPGLAEADTQYF	TGCGCCAGCAGCCCGGGACTAGCGGAAGCGGATACGCAGTATTTT
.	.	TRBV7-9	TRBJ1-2	CASSSGLSIVYGYTF	TGTGCCAGCAGCTCGGGTCTCTCGATAGTATATGGCTACACCTTC
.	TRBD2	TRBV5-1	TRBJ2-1	CASSLLAGDYNEQFF	TGCGCCAGCAGCTTACTAGCGGGGGATTACAATGAGCAGTTCTTC
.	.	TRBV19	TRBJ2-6	CASSFQDSGANVLTF	TGTGCCAGTAGTTTCCAGGACTCTGGGGCCAACGTCCTGACTTTC
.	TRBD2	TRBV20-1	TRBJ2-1	CSASSPSGTFNEQFF	TGCAGTGCTAGTAGTCCTAGCGGGACTTTCAATGAGCAGTTCTTC
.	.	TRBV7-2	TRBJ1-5	CASSSPGERGNQPQHF	TGTGCCAGCAGCTCCCCCGGGGAGAGGGGCAATCAGCCCCAGCATTTT
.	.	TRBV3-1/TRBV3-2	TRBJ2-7	CASSQAASSGSYEQYF	TGTGCCAGCAGCCAAGCGGCCTCCTCCGGGTCCTACGAGCAGTACTTC
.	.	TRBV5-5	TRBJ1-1	CASSLAGRIDTEAFF	TGTGCCAGCAGCTTGGCCGGGAGGATTGACACTGAAGCTTTCTTT
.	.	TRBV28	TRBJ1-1	CASSSWDTNTEAFF	TGTGCCAGCAGTTCCTGGGACACGAACACTGAAGCTTTCTTT
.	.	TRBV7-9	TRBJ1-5	CASSKTGNQPQHF	TGTGCCAGCAGCAAAACAGGGAATCAGCCCCAGCATTTT
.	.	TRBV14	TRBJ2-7	CASSQDGRGGGSYEQYF	TGTGCCAGCAGCCAAGATGGTCGCGGCGGCGGCTCCTACGAGCAGTACTTC
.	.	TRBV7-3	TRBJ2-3	CASSLFPPPAGSTDTQYF	TGTGCCAGCAGCTTATTCCCTCCACCCGCGGGCAGCACAGATACGCAGTATTTT
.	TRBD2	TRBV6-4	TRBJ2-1	CASSATSGGPGEQFF	TGTGCCAGCAGTGCGACTAGCGGGGGGCCAGGGGAGCAGTTCTTC
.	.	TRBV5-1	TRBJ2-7	CASSLGGGASYEQYF	TGCGCCAGCAGCTTGGGCGGGGGCGCGTCCTACGAGCAGTACTTC
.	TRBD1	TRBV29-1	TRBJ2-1	CSVVGGQGSYNEQFF	TGCAGCGTTGTGGGCGGACAGGGCTCCTACAATGAGCAGTTCTTC
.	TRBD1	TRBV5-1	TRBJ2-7	CASSRDRYSYEQYF	TGCGCCAGCAGCCGGGACAGGTACTCCTACGAGCAGTACTTC
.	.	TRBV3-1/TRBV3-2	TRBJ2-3	CASSQDGAATDTQYF	TGTGCCAGCAGCCAAGACGGAGCGGCCACAGATACGCAGTATTTT
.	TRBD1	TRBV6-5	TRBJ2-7	CASRSPGQGSYEQYF	TGTGCCAGCAGATCTCCGGGACAGGGATCCTACGAGCAGTACTTC
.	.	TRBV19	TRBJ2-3	CASSVNRVTDTQYF	TGTGCCAGTAGTGTCAACAGGGTCACAGATACGCAGTATTTT
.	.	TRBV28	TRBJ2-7	CASSLGGFLIREQYF	TGTGCCAGCAGTTTAGGCGGCTTTTTGATACGAGAGCAGTACTTC
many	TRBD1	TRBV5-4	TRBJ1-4	CASSYGRDRGEKLFF	TGTGCCAGCAGCTATGGTAGGGACAGGGGTGAAAAACTGTTTTTT
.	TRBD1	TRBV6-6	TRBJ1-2	CASSYRTGVGYTF	TGTGCCAGCAGTTACAGGACAGGGGTCGGCTACACCTTC
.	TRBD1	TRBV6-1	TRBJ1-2	CASSVIPGQGVYGYTF	TGTGCCAGCAGTGTAATACCGGGACAGGGAGTTTATGGCTACACCTTC
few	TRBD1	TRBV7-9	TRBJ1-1	CASSLGQGMNTEAFF	TGTGCCAGCAGCTTAGGACAGGGAATGAACACTGAAGCTTTCTTT
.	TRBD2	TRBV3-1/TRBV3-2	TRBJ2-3	CASSQWLAGRTYADTQYF	TGTGCCAGCAGCCAATGGCTAGCGGGACGAACTTACGCAGATACGCAGTATTTT
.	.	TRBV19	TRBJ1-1	CASSIDRVNTEAFF	TGTGCCAGTAGTATCGACAGAGTGAACACTGAAGCTTTCTTT
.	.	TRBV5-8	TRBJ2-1	CASSPLVGVSNEQFF	TGTGCCAGCAGCCCCCTCGTAGGGGTCAGCAATGAGCAGTTCTTC
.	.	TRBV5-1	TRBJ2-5	CASRTDSIQETQYF	TGCGCCAGCAGGACTGACAGTATACAAGAGACCCAGTACTTC
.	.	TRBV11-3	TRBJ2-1	CASSMGGQRSEQFF	TGTGCCAGCAGCATGGGGGGACAGAGAAGTGAGCAGTTCTTC
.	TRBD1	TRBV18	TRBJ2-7	CASSPNRGHSYEQYF	TGTGCCAGCTCACCAAACAGGGGGCACTCCTACGAGCAGTACTTC